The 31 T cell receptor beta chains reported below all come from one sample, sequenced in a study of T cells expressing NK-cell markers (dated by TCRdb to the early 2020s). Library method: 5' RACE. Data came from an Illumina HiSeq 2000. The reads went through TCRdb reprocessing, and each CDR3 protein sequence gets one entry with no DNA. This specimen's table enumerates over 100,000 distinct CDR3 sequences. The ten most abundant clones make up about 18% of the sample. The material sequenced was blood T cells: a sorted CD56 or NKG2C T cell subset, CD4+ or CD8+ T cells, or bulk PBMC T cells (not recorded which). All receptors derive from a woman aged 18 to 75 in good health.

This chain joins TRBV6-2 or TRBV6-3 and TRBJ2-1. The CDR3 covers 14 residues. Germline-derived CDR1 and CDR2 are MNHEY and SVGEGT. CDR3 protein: CASSLEGSYNEQFF.

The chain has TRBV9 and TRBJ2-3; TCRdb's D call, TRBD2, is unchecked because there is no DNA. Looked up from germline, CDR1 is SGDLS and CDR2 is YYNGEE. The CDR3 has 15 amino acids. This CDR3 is CASSPRTSGSDTQYF. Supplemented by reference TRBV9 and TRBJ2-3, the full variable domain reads DSGVTQTPKHLITATGQRVTLRCSPRSGDLSVYWYQQSLDQGLQFLIQYYNGEERAKGNILERFSAQQFPDLHSELNLSSLELGDSALYFCASSPRTSGSDTQYFGPGTRLTVL.

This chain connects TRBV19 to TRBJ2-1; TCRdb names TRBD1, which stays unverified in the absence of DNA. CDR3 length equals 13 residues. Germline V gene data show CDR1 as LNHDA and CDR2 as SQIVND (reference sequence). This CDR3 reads CASSRGSGNEQFF. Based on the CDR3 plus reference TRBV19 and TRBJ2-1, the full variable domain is DGGITQSPKYLFRKEGQNVTLSCEQNLNHDAMYWYRQDPGQGLRLIYYSQIVNDFQKGDIAEGYSVSREKKESFPLTVTSAQKNPTAFYLCASSRGSGNEQFFGPGTRLTVL.

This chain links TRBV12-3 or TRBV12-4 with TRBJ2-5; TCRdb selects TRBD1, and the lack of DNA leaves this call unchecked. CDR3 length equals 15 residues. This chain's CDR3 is CASTLLGGPQETQYF.

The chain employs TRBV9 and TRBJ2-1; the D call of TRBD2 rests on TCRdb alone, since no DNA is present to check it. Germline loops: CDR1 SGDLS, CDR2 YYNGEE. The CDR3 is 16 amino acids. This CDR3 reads CASSDKPGLASGEQFF. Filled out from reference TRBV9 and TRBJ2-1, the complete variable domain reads DSGVTQTPKHLITATGQRVTLRCSPRSGDLSVYWYQQSLDQGLQFLIQYYNGEERAKGNILERFSAQQFPDLHSELNLSSLELGDSALYFCASSDKPGLASGEQFFGPGTRLTVL.

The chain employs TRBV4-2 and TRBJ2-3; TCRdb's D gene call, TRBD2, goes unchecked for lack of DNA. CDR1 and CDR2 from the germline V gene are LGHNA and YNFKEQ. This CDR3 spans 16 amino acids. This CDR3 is CASSQLASRYTDTQYF.

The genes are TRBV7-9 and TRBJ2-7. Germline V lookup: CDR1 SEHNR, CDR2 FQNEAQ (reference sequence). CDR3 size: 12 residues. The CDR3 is CASTEITYEQYF.

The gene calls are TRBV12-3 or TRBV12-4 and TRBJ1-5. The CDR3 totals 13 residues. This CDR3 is CASSQGGDQPQHF.

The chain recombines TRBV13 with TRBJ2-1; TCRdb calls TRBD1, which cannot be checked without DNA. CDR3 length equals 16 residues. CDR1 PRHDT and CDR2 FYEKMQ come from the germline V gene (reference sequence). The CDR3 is CASSRTGTGVDNEQFF.

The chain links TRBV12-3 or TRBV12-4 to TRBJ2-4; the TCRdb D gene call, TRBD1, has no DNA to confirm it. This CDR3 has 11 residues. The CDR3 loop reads CASSFGAIQYF.

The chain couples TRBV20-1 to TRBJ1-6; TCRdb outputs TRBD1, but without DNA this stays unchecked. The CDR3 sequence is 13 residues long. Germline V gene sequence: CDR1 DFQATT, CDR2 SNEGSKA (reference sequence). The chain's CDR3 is CSAADRGGSPLHF.

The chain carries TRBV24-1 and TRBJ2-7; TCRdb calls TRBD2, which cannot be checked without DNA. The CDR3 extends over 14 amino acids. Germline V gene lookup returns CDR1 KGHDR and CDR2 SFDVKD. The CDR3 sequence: CATSETGLPYEQYF.

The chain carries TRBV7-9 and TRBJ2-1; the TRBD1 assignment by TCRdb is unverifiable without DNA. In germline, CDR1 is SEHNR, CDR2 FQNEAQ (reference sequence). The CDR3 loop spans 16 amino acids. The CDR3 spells CASSSPDPAPYNEQFF.

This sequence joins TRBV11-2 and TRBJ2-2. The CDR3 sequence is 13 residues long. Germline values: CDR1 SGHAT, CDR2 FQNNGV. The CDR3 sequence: CASSLVVGGELFF.

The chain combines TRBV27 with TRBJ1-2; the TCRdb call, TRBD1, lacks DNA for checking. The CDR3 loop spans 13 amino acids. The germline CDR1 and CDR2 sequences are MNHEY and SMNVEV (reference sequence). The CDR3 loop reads CASSLLGVYGYTF.

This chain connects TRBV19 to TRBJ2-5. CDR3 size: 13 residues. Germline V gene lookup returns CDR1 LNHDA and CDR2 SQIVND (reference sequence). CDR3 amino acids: CASSIHGQETQYF.

This CDR3 reads CASSLDLGVSGYGYTF. The gene calls are TRBV7-2 and TRBJ1-2. The CDR3 covers 16 residues. The germline CDR1 and CDR2 sequences are SGHTA and FQGNSA.

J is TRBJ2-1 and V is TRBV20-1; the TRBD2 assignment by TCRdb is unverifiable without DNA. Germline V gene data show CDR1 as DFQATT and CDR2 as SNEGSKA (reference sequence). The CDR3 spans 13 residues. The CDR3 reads CSANLRLVNEQFF.

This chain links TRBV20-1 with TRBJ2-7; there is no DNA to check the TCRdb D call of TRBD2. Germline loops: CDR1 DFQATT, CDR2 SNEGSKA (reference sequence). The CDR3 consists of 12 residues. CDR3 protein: CSATTSGAEQYF.

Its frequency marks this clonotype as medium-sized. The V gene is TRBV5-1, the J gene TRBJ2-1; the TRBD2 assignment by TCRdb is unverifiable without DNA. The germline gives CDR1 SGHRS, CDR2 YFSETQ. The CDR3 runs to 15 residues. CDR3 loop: CASSLFASGGDEQFF.

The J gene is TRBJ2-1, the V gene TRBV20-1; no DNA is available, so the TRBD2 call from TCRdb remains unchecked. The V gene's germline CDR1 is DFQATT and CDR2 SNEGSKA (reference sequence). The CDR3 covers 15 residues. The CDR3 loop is CSAIERGGQYNEQFF.

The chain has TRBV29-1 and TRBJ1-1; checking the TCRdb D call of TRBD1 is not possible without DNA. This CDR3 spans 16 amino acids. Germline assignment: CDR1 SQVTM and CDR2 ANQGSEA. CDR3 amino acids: CSVPTGGPILNTEAFF.

The CDR3 here is CASSLSPSGNTDTQYF. The rearrangement uses TRBV27 and TRBJ2-3; TCRdb calls TRBD2, which cannot be checked without DNA. The CDR3 has 16 amino acids. CDR1 and CDR2 (germline): MNHEY, SMNVEV (reference sequence).

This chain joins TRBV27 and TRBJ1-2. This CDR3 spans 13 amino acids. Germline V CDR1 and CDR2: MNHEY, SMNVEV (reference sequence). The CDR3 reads CASSLGVNYGYTF.

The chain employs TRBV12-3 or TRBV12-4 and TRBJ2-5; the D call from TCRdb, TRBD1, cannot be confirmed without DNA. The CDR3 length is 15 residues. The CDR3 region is CASRLDSLNQETQYF.

The CDR3 loop is CSLKDLQSEEEQFF. The V call is TRBV20-1, the J call TRBJ2-1; the D gene TCRdb calls, TRBD2, cannot be checked with no DNA. The CDR3 is 14 residues long. The germline V gene encodes CDR1 DFQATT and CDR2 SNEGSKA (reference sequence).

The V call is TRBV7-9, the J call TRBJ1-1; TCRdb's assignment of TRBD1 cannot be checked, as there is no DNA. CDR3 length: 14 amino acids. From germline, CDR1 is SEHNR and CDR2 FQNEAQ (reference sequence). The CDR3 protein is CASSWGSGGTEAFF.

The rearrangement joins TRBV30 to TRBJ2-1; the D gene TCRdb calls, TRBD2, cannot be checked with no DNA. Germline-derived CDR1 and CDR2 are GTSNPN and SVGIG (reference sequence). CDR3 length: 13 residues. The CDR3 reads CAWSLGTYNEQFF.

CDR3 region: CASTSSYNEQFF. This chain links TRBV28 with TRBJ2-1. Germline V gives CDR1 MDHEN, CDR2 SYDVKM. There are 12 residues in the CDR3.

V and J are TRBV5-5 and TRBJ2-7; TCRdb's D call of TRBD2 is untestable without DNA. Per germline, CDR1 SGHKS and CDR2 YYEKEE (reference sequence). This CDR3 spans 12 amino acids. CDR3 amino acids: CASAGLTYEQYF. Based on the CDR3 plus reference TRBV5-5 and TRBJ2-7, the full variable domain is DAGVTQSPTHLIKTRGQQVTLRCSPISGHKSVSWYQQVLGQGPQFIFQYYEKEERGRGNFPDRFSARQFPNYSSELNVNALLLGDSALYLCASAGLTYEQYFGPGTRLTVT.

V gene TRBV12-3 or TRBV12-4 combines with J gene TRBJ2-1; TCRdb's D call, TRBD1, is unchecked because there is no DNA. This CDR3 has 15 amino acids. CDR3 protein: CASSLGGISYNEQFF.